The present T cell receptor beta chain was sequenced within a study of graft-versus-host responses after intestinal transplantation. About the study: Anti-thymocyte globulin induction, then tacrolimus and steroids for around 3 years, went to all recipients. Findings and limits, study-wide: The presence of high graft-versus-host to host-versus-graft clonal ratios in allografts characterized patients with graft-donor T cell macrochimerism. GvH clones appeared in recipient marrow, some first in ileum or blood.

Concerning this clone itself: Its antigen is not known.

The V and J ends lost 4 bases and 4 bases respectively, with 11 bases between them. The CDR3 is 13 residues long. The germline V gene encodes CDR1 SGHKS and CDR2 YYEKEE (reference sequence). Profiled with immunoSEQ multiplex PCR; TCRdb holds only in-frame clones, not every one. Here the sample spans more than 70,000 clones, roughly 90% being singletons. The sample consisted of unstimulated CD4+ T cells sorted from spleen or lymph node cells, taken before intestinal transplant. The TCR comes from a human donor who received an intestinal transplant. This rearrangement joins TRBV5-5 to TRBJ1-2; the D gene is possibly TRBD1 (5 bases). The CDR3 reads CASSTTDSYGYTF. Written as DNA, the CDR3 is TGTGCCAGCAGCACCACAGACAGCTATGGCTACACCTTC.